These T cell receptor beta chains were read from a single sample in a study of response to subunit inactivated influenza vaccine. TCRdb processed the RT-PCR reads anew with MiXCR; each CDR3 protein has one entry. Here the sample spans 710,000 or so distinct CDR3 sequences, roughly 14% being singletons. Source: PBMCs from blood, taken 11 to 12 days after vaccination. These receptors were collected from a man aged 45-65 years who received an inactivated influenza vaccine. Both conserved end residues are part of each CDR3. D genes are given only for firm matches. Not all rows give a size; the values are once, few, many and, for expanded clones, a class.

j_gene | abundance | v_gene | d_gene | CDR3aa | CDR3nt
TRBJ2-7 | NA | TRBV7-3 | TRBD1 | CASSQGTVPYEQYF | TGTGCCAGCAGCCAGGGGACAGTTCCTTACGAGCAGTACTTC
TRBJ1-2 | few | TRBV29-1 | NA | CSVEAFRGYNYGYTF | TGCAGCGTTGAAGCGTTCCGGGGGTATAACTATGGCTACACCTTC
TRBJ1-6 | few | TRBV12-3/TRBV12-4 | NA | CASSPTGPNSPLHF | TGTGCCAGCAGTCCCACAGGGCCTAATTCACCCCTCCACTTT
TRBJ1-1 | few | TRBV20-1 | TRBD1 | CSAATGTDMNTEAFF | TGCAGTGCTGCGACCGGGACAGATATGAACACTGAAGCTTTCTTT
TRBJ2-5 | NA | TRBV28 | TRBD1 | CASSALGQGRETQYF | TGTGCCAGCAGTGCCCTGGGACAGGGGAGGGAGACCCAGTACTTC
TRBJ2-3 | few | TRBV6-5 | NA | CASSYSRADTQYF | TGTGCCAGCAGTTACTCGAGGGCGGATACGCAGTATTTT
TRBJ2-1 | NA | TRBV5-6 | NA | CASSSPVGSYNEQFF | TGTGCCAGCAGTTCGCCGGTTGGGTCCTACAATGAGCAGTTCTTC
TRBJ2-6 | few | TRBV12-3/TRBV12-4 | TRBD2 | CASSRGDAWANVLTF | TGTGCCAGCAGTCGGGGGGATGCGTGGGCCAACGTCCTGACTTTC
TRBJ1-2 | few | TRBV24-1 | NA | CATSDLSGNGYTF | TGTGCCACCAGTGATTTATCGGGGAACGGCTACACCTTC
TRBJ1-1 | NA | TRBV9 | NA | CASSLQAGKNTEAFF | TGTGCCAGCAGCCTTCAGGCGGGTAAGAACACTGAAGCTTTCTTT
TRBJ1-4 | few | TRBV10-2 | NA | CASSGGWSEKLFF | TGCGCCAGCAGCGGGGGTTGGTCCGAAAAACTGTTTTTT
TRBJ2-1 | few | TRBV5-1 | NA | CASSLGGGLWNEQFF | TGCGCCAGCAGCTTGGGGGGCGGCCTTTGGAATGAGCAGTTCTTC
TRBJ2-3 | NA | TRBV10-3 | NA | CAISLEPSTDTQYF | TGTGCCATCAGTCTTGAGCCTAGCACAGATACGCAGTATTTT
TRBJ1-2 | few | TRBV6-5 | NA | CASSYGDRGGYTF | TGTGCCAGCAGTTACGGGGATAGGGGCGGCTACACCTTC
TRBJ1-1 | NA | TRBV5-5 | NA | CASSWRGDTEAFF | TGTGCCAGCAGCTGGAGGGGGGACACCGAAGCTTTCTTT
TRBJ2-5 | many | TRBV7-2 | TRBD1 | CASSPRDRGRETQYF | TGTGCCAGCAGCCCACGGGACAGGGGTCGAGAGACCCAGTACTTC
TRBJ1-5 | few | TRBV10-3 | NA | CAISESSDSNQPQHF | TGTGCCATCAGTGAGTCGTCTGATAGCAATCAGCCCCAGCATTTT
TRBJ1-5 | few | TRBV20-1 | NA | CSAYPSSNQPQHF | TGCAGTGCGTATCCCAGTAGCAATCAGCCCCAGCATTTT
TRBJ2-7 | many | TRBV12-3/TRBV12-4 | NA | CASSPGDTLEQYF | TGTGCCAGCAGTCCAGGGGACACGCTCGAGCAGTACTTC
TRBJ1-1 | few | TRBV20-1 | NA | CSARDPGGSDTEAFF | TGCAGTGCTAGAGATCCTGGGGGGTCGGACACTGAAGCTTTCTTT
TRBJ2-1 | few | TRBV5-1 | TRBD2 | CASSSGTSGTRSYNEQFF | TGCGCCAGCAGCTCCGGGACTAGCGGGACGCGCTCCTACAATGAGCAGTTCTTC
TRBJ2-7 | few | TRBV25-1 | TRBD2 | CASSEGLAASYEQYF | TGTGCCAGCAGTGAAGGACTAGCGGCTTCCTACGAGCAGTACTTC
TRBJ2-4 | NA | TRBV27 | NA | CASSSLGNIQYF | TGTGCCAGCAGTTCACTCGGAAACATTCAGTACTTC
TRBJ2-7 | few | TRBV29-1 | TRBD1 | CSVGDSGTGPYEQYF | TGCAGCGTCGGGGACTCCGGGACAGGACCCTACGAGCAGTACTTC
TRBJ1-1 | few | TRBV3-1 | TRBD1 | CASSHRSLTGERNTEAFF | TGTGCCAGCAGCCACCGTTCGCTTACAGGGGAACGGAACACTGAAGCTTTCTTT
TRBJ2-3 | few | TRBV7-9 | TRBD2 | CASSSLAGGEYF | TGTGCCAGCAGCTCCTTAGCGGGAGGAGAGTATTTT
TRBJ2-1 | NA | TRBV7-9 | NA | CASVLGGEQFF | TGTGCCAGCGTCCTAGGGGGTGAGCAGTTCTTC
TRBJ1-5 | NA | TRBV6-2/TRBV6-3 | NA | CASIPRGAGPSQPQLF | TGTGCCAGCATTCCAAGAGGAGCGGGGCCTAGCCAGCCCCAGCTTTTT
TRBJ2-3 | few | TRBV4-2 | TRBD2 | CASSQISGRAGDTQYF | TGTGCCAGCAGCCAAATTAGCGGGAGGGCCGGAGATACGCAGTATTTT